The rows below give T cell receptor beta chains drawn from one sample of a study of T cells after somatic rescue of genetic block. The method was immunoSEQ multiplex PCR; TCRdb's version includes in-frame clones alone and lacks a portion of them. Here the sample spans approximately 58,000 clones, 95% to 96% being singletons. Sequencing was done on a sample of peripheral blood mononuclear cells (PBMCs). These receptor sequences come from a child younger than two. CDR3s include the opening cysteine and the closing phenylalanine or tryptophan. The D gene is left open where the match is weak. Clone sizes are given selectively: once, few, many, or a class where the clone is expanded.

TRBJ1-6	NA	TRBV5-4	NA	CASSPQRGSRNSPLHF	TGTGCCAGCAGCCCTCAGAGGGGGAGTAGGAATTCACCCCTCCACTTT
TRBJ2-1	NA	TRBV28	TRBD2	CASTERGAYNEQFF	TGTGCCAGCACCGAGCGGGGGGCCTACAATGAGCAGTTCTTC
TRBJ1-5	NA	TRBV12-5	NA	CASGLTRRKYSNQPQHF	TGTGCTAGTGGTTTGACCCGGAGGAAGTACAGCAATCAGCCCCAGCATTTT
TRBJ2-1	NA	TRBV4-1	NA	CASSQDPYSYNEQFF	TGCGCCAGCAGCCAAGATCCGTACTCCTACAATGAGCAGTTCTTC
TRBJ1-1	NA	TRBV19	NA	CASRGRTNTEAFF	TGTGCCAGTAGGGGACGGACGAACACTGAAGCTTTCTTT
TRBJ2-1	NA	TRBV18	TRBD1	CASSPGQGQFF	TGTGCCAGCTCACCGGGACAGGGGCAGTTCTTC
TRBJ2-5	NA	TRBV9	NA	CASSHSASEQHQETQYF	TGTGCCAGCAGCCACTCCGCTAGCGAACAACACCAAGAGACCCAGTACTTC
TRBJ2-5	NA	TRBV9	TRBD2	CASSVAGLAGQETQYF	TGTGCCAGCAGCGTAGCTGGACTAGCGGGCCAAGAGACCCAGTACTTC
TRBJ2-7	few	TRBV19	TRBD2	CASSIAGLGAYEQYF	TGTGCCAGTAGTATTGCCGGACTAGGGGCCTACGAGCAGTACTTC
TRBJ2-7	NA	TRBV4-1	TRBD2	CASSTRGGATSYEQYF	TGCGCCAGCAGCACACGGGGGGGAGCCACCTCCTACGAGCAGTACTTC
TRBJ2-7	NA	TRBV7-2	NA	CASRWDLRSDEQYF	TGTGCCAGCAGGTGGGACCTACGTTCGGACGAGCAGTACTTC
TRBJ2-2	few	TRBV5-4	TRBD2	CASSASSGRATGELFF	TGTGCCAGCAGCGCCTCTAGCGGGAGGGCCACCGGGGAGCTGTTTTTT
TRBJ2-4	NA	TRBV5-1	NA	CASSLTVAKNIQYF	TGCGCCAGCAGCTTGACGGTAGCCAAAAACATTCAGTACTTC
TRBJ1-5	NA	TRBV28	NA	CASSFPTGRYQPQHF	TGTGCCAGCAGTTTCCCCACAGGGAGGTATCAGCCCCAGCATTTT
TRBJ1-3	NA	TRBV11-1	NA	CASSRSRTGNTIYF	TGTGCCAGCAGCCGGAGTAGGACTGGAAACACCATATATTTT
TRBJ2-1	NA	TRBV11-3	NA	CASSLAPSNEQFF	TGTGCCAGCAGCTTAGCCCCTAGCAATGAGCAGTTCTTC
TRBJ1-2	NA	TRBV19	NA	CASSKAGNYGYTF	TGTGCCAGTAGTAAAGCGGGGAACTATGGCTACACCTTC